Listed below are T cell receptor beta chains from one sample, sequenced in a study of blood T cell repertoires in COVID-19. Data came from immunoSEQ multiplex PCR; TCRdb stores just in-frame clones and leaves some out. The table includes approximately 280,000 clones, around nine tenths detected once. Sequencing was done on a sample of peripheral blood. These receptors originate from a man aged 50 to 60 with acute or convalescent COVID-19. Both conserved end residues are part of each CDR3. Fields, in order: J gene, clone size, D gene, V gene, CDR3 protein, CDR3 DNA. The D gene is left open where the match is weak. Only some rows state a clone size, as once, few, many or a class for expanded clones.

>TRBJ2-5|once|TRBD2|TRBV27
CASSKTSGGQETQYF
TGTGCCAGCAGTAAGACTAGCGGGGGGCAAGAGACCCAGTACTTC
>TRBJ1-3|-|TRBD1|TRBV7-9
CASSDTTGDGNTIYF
TGTGCCAGCAGCGATACGACAGGGGACGGAAACACCATATATTTT
>TRBJ2-1|-|TRBD1|TRBV11-3
CASSLQGTYNEQFF
TGTGCCAGCAGCCTACAGGGGACCTACAATGAGCAGTTCTTC
>TRBJ1-1|-|-|TRBV12-5
CASAPLGGLTEAFF
TGTGCTAGTGCCCCTTTGGGCGGACTCACTGAAGCTTTCTTT
>TRBJ1-5|-|TRBD1|TRBV29-1
CSVVGQGEQPQHF
TGCAGCGTGGTAGGACAGGGCGAACAGCCCCAGCATTTT
>TRBJ1-2|-|TRBD1|TRBV19
CASSIDGQGWDGYTF
TGTGCCAGTAGTATAGATGGACAGGGGTGGGATGGCTACACCTTC
>TRBJ2-7|-|-|TRBV19
CASRPGQADEQYF
TGTGCCAGTAGGCCAGGGCAGGCGGACGAGCAGTACTTC
>TRBJ1-2|-|TRBD1|TRBV29-1
CSVEVRAGGDYGYTF
TGCAGCGTTGAAGTAAGAGCAGGGGGCGACTATGGCTACACCTTC
>TRBJ2-7|-|TRBD2|TRBV7-2
CASSFTLGGAFEQYF
TGTGCCAGCAGCTTTACACTCGGGGGGGCCTTCGAGCAGTACTTC
>TRBJ2-5|-|TRBD1|TRBV11-2
CASSLAGQVSETQYF
TGTGCCAGCAGCTTGGCGGGACAGGTATCAGAGACCCAGTACTTC
>TRBJ2-1|-|TRBD2|TRBV25-1
CASSSDRLAGGEQFF
TGTGCCAGCTCCTCGGACAGACTAGCGGGGGGTGAGCAGTTCTTC
>TRBJ1-2|-|TRBD1|TRBV5-1
CASSRDREIYGYTF
TGCGCCAGCAGCCGGGACAGGGAAATCTATGGCTACACCTTC
>TRBJ2-7|-|-|TRBV5-8
CASSLAQGGGYEQYF
TGTGCCAGCAGCTTGGCCCAGGGGGGCGGCTACGAGCAGTACTTC
>TRBJ1-5|once|-|TRBV7-3
CASSRGANQPQHF
TGTGCCAGCAGCCGCGGGGCTAATCAGCCCCAGCATTTT
>TRBJ1-2|-|-|TRBV13
CASSLRQNPGGNTF
TGTGCCAGCAGCTTACGCCAGAACCCTGGCGGGAACACCTTC
>TRBJ2-2|-|-|TRBV18
CASSPVSGVGTGELFF
TGTGCCAGCTCACCTGTTTCAGGGGTAGGAACCGGGGAGCTGTTTTTT
>TRBJ2-3|-|-|TRBV25-1
CASSDPESTDTQYF
TGTGCCAGCAGTGATCCTGAGAGCACAGATACGCAGTATTTT
>TRBJ2-7|-|-|TRBV30
CAWMNFLAYEQYF
TGTGCCTGGATGAACTTCCTCGCCTACGAGCAGTACTTC
>TRBJ1-1|once|TRBD1|TRBV7-3
CASSLGQGANTEAFF
TGTGCCAGCAGCCTTGGACAGGGGGCGAACACTGAAGCTTTCTTT
>TRBJ1-4|-|-|TRBV18
CASSGAGEKLFF
TGTGCCAGCTCAGGGGCTGGTGAAAAACTGTTTTTT
>TRBJ2-1|-|TRBD1|TRBV10-2
CASSLGQINEQFF
TGCGCCAGCAGTTTGGGACAGATCAATGAGCAGTTCTTC
>TRBJ2-1|-|-|TRBV9
CASSVGLGGNEQFF
TGTGCCAGCAGCGTAGGCCTGGGAGGCAATGAGCAGTTCTTC
>TRBJ1-5|-|-|TRBV3-1/TRBV3-2
CASSRGQSYSNQPQHF
TGTGCCAGCAGCCGAGGACAGTCGTATAGCAATCAGCCCCAGCATTTT
>TRBJ2-7|-|TRBD1|TRBV12-5
CASGLQGTEQYF
TGTGCTAGTGGTTTACAGGGGACCGAGCAGTACTTC
>TRBJ2-2|-|-|TRBV5-1
CASSLARDSGAGELFF
TGCGCCAGCAGCTTGGCCCGGGACTCGGGCGCCGGGGAGCTGTTTTTT
>TRBJ2-1|-|TRBD1|TRBV2
CASSNRDRGRNEQFF
TGTGCCAGCAGTAACCGGGACAGGGGGAGAAATGAGCAGTTCTTC
>TRBJ2-3|-|-|TRBV5-1
CASSLERARTDTQYF
TGCGCCAGCAGCTTGGAGAGGGCGCGCACAGATACGCAGTATTTT
>TRBJ2-7|-|TRBD1|TRBV7-8
CASSTTGKSYEQYF
TGTGCCAGCAGCACGACAGGGAAAAGCTACGAGCAGTACTTC
>TRBJ2-3|-|-|TRBV7-2
CASSLVPRRIPTDTQYF
TGTGCCAGCAGCTTAGTACCCAGGCGAATACCCACAGATACGCAGTATTTT
>TRBJ2-7|-|-|TRBV5-8
CASSVMKGPISYEQYF
TGTGCCAGCAGCGTGATGAAGGGGCCTATTTCCTACGAGCAGTACTTC
>TRBJ2-3|-|-|TRBV9
CASSVDNYPSTDTQYF
TGTGCCAGCAGCGTAGATAACTACCCGAGCACAGATACGCAGTATTTT